These 22 T cell receptor beta chains came from one sample sequenced in a study of blood T cell repertoires in COVID-19 (dated by TCRdb to the early 2020s). The method behind the library was the immunoSEQ multiplex PCR assay. The table was pulled from immuneACCESS by TCRdb, which kept in-frame rearrangements only. Such tables lose some clones; where checked, under half of the loss comes from unresolved V genes, and the rest has no known cause. The sample profile shows a few hundred thousand clones; 70% to 90% of them were found once. The ten largest make up 2.5% of the sample. The sequenced sample was PBMCs or T cells enriched from blood (not recorded which). These TCRs come from a woman in her 40s with acute COVID-19.

In nucleotides, the CDR3 is TGTGCCGCCTCAGGAGGGATGAACACCGGGGAGCTGTTTTTT. Translation gives CAASGGMNTGELFF. The rearrangement uses TRBV10-3 and TRBJ2-2; TRBD2 is a possible D gene (6 bases). CDR3 length: 14 residues. Germline V lookup: CDR1 ENHRY, CDR2 SYGVKD. Trimming pared 11 bases from V and 1 base from J, leaving 14 bases between.

The rearrangement joins TRBV6-2 or TRBV6-3 to TRBJ1-5; weak D call: TRBD1 (5 bases). From germline, CDR1 is MNHEY and CDR2 SVGEGT. This CDR3 region has 11 residues. V was clipped by 4 bases and J by 11 bases, with 9 bases between them. This chain's CDR3 is CASSLQGSQHF. CDR3 bases: TGTGCCAGCAGTTTGCAGGGATCCCAGCATTTT.

The genes are TRBV5-4 and TRBJ1-1; D unclear. Germline V lookup: CDR1 SGHNT, CDR2 YYREEE (reference sequence). The CDR3 length is 14 residues. The V end lost 5 bases, the J end lost 5 bases, and 16 bases lay between the germline ends. The CDR3 region is CASRAVKAGTEAFF. The CDR3, as DNA: TGTGCCAGCAGGGCGGTGAAGGCGGGAACTGAAGCTTTCTTT.

This chain uses TRBV3-1 (or the pseudogene TRBV3-2) with TRBJ2-2; a weak D match, TRBD2 (5 bases). From germline, CDR1 is LGHDT and CDR2 YNNKEL (reference sequence). The CDR3 loop spans 16 amino acids. The V end was cut by 4 bases, the J end by 4 bases, with 16 bases between. The CDR3 sequence is CASSLLTRAGTGELFF. CDR3 bases: TGTGCCAGCAGCCTCCTCACTAGGGCCGGCACCGGGGAGCTGTTTTTT.

The V gene is TRBV30, the J gene TRBJ2-7; perhaps TRBD2 as D (6 bases). Trimming left V 2 bases short and J 7 bases short, with 15 bases between. This CDR3 is 13 amino acids long. The germline CDR1 and CDR2 sequences are GTSNPN and SVGIG (reference sequence). The CDR3: CAWSSGPGGEQYF. In DNA form, the CDR3 reads TGTGCCTGGAGTTCAGGCCCAGGAGGGGAGCAGTACTTC.

This clone was detected only a few times. The rearrangement links TRBV19 to TRBJ1-2; 7 bases are a match to TRBD1. Trimming at V came to 7 bases and at J to 2 bases, leaving 4 bases not matched to a gene. The V gene's germline CDR1 is LNHDA and CDR2 SQIVND (reference sequence). CDR3 size: 13 residues. The CDR3 here is CASIRTGNYGYTF. CDR3 coding DNA: TGTGCCAGTATAAGGACAGGAAACTATGGCTACACCTTC.

The rearrangement joins TRBV3-1 (or the pseudogene TRBV3-2) to TRBJ1-2; D is unclear. The V gene's germline CDR1 is LGHDT and CDR2 YNNKEL (reference sequence). This CDR3 region has 13 residues. V was trimmed by 2 bases and J by 7 bases, leaving 11 bases between them. The CDR3, as DNA: TGTGCCAGCAGCCAACGGGAATCGAGTGGCTACACCTTC. It specifies CASSQRESSGYTF.

The sample holds one count of this clone. The chain joins TRBV6-1 to TRBJ2-3; 10 bases map to TRBD2. There are 16 residues in the CDR3. From germline, CDR1 is MNHNS and CDR2 SASEGT. The V segment lost 3 bases and the J segment 2 bases; nucleotides outside the gene matches: 5. The CDR3 sequence is CASSDLLAGFTDTQYF. CDR3 sequence (DNA): TGTGCCAGCAGTGACCTACTAGCGGGGTTCACAGATACGCAGTATTTT.

The rearrangement uses TRBV11-2 and TRBJ2-5; maybe TRBD1 (6 bases). The germline V gene has CDR1 SGHAT and CDR2 FQNNGV. The germline V and J ends were trimmed by 4 bases and 5 bases, with 14 bases remaining between them. The CDR3 has 14 residues. This chain's CDR3 is CASSSNRVYETQYF. CDR3 nucleotide sequence: TGTGCCAGCAGCTCAAACAGGGTATACGAGACCCAGTACTTC.

The rearrangement uses TRBV11-2 and TRBJ2-3; TRBD1 is a possible D gene (5 bases). Germline values: CDR1 SGHAT, CDR2 FQNNGV. The V end lost 2 bases, the J end lost 2 bases, and 8 bases lay between the germline ends. This CDR3 spans 14 amino acids. As DNA, the CDR3 is TGTGCCAGCAGCTTACAGGGTAACACAGATACGCAGTATTTT. Amino acids: CASSLQGNTDTQYF.

The gene calls are TRBV19 and TRBJ1-2; D possibly corresponds to TRBD1 (6 bases). Germline V gene lookup returns CDR1 LNHDA and CDR2 SQIVND (reference sequence). CDR3 length equals 13 residues. Trimming left V 5 bases short and J 4 bases short, with 11 bases between. For the CDR3, the DNA is TGTGCCAGTAGTTTTCGGGGGGCCTATGGCTACACCTTC. Its protein product is CASSFRGAYGYTF.

This chain uses TRBV5-6 with TRBJ1-2; D is uncertain. In germline, CDR1 is SGHDT, CDR2 YYEEEE. There are 12 residues in the CDR3. Trimming took off 4 bases at V and 4 bases at J, with 8 bases between the two ends. The CDR3 DNA reads as TGTGCCAGCAGCCCGGGAGGCTATGGCTACACCTTC. As protein: CASSPGGYGYTF.

This clone occurred once. J is TRBJ1-1 and V is TRBV19, with D possibly TRBD1 on 5 matching bases. The CDR3 has 15 residues. Germline V gene sequence: CDR1 LNHDA, CDR2 SQIVND (reference sequence). Between the trimmed V and J ends, which lost 0 bases and 0 bases, there was a span of 8 bases. CDR3 amino acids: CASSIEPGLNTEAFF. DNA of the CDR3: TGTGCCAGTAGTATAGAACCAGGGCTGAACACTGAAGCTTTCTTT.

The V and J genes are TRBV5-4 and TRBJ2-7, with D tentatively TRBD1 (5 bases). Germline lookup yields CDR1 SGHNT and CDR2 YYREEE (reference sequence). V was trimmed by 4 bases and J by 5 bases, leaving 19 bases between them. CDR3 length: 15 amino acids. DNA for the CDR3: TGTGCCAGCAGCCACCCACAAGGGGCGATGAACGAGCAGTACTTC. Protein: CASSHPQGAMNEQYF.

V gene TRBV13 combines with J gene TRBJ1-3; TRBD1 aligns across 8 bases. Germline V gene data show CDR1 as PRHDT and CDR2 as FYEKMQ (reference sequence). Trimming removed 5 bases from V and 4 bases from J; junction bases left unmatched: 4. The CDR3 runs 14 residues. CDR3 nucleotide sequence: TGTGCCAGCAGCCCCAGGGACAGGGGAAACACCATATATTTT. Amino acid sequence: CASSPRDRGNTIYF. The variable domain in full, with the rest retrieved from reference TRBV13 and TRBJ1-3, is AAGVIQSPRHLIKEKRETATLKCYPIPRHDTVYWYQQGPGQDPQFLISFYEKMQSDKGSIPDRFSAQQFSDYHSELNMSSLELGDSALYFCASSPRDRGNTIYFGEGSWLTVV.

This chain uses TRBV19 with TRBJ2-3; 7 positions agree with TRBD1. Germline-derived CDR1 and CDR2 are LNHDA and SQIVND (reference sequence). There are 16 residues in the CDR3. The junction had 9 bases not matched to a gene; V was cut back by 4 bases and J by 2 bases. CDR3 region: CASSTSGTANTDTQYF. The CDR3 bases are TGTGCCAGTAGTACCAGTGGGACAGCTAACACAGATACGCAGTATTTT.

The V and J genes are TRBV7-2 and TRBJ1-5, with D maybe TRBD1 (6 bases). Germline CDR1 and CDR2: SGHTA and FQGNSA. CDR3 length equals 14 residues. The V gene lost 1 base and the J gene lost 7 bases, with 11 bases spanning the gap. CDR3 loop: CASSLGSGGQPQHF. The CDR3 region has the DNA TGTGCCAGCAGCTTAGGAAGTGGGGGCCAGCCCCAGCATTTT. Using reference TRBV7-2 and TRBJ1-5 for the parts outside the CDR3, the full variable domain is GAGVSQSPSNKVTEKGKDVELRCDPISGHTALYWYRQSLGQGLEFLIYFQGNSAPDKSGLPSDRFSAERTGGSVSTLTIQRTQQEDSAVYLCASSLGSGGQPQHFGDGTRLSIL.

This clone occurred once. The chain has TRBV18 and TRBJ1-5; 8 nucleotides match TRBD1. The CDR3 has 13 amino acids. V dropped 5 bases and J dropped 4; count of bases not matched to a gene: 1. CDR1 KGHSH and CDR2 LQKENI come from the germline V gene. The CDR3 bases are TGTGCCAGCTCAGGGGACAGGAATCAGCCCCAGCATTTT. Translation gives CASSGDRNQPQHF.

This clone was seen just once. The V and J genes are TRBV19 and TRBJ2-1; 7 nucleotides match TRBD2. V shed 4 bases, J shed 7 bases, and the junction held 7 bases outside the gene matches. The CDR3 runs 14 residues. The germline CDR1 and CDR2 sequences are LNHDA and SQIVND (reference sequence). The CDR3 DNA reads TGTGCCAGTAGTACAACTCCGGGGGGAAATGAGCAGTTCTTC. Amino acid sequence: CASSTTPGGNEQFF.

This chain links TRBV5-5 with TRBJ1-4; 7 nucleotides match TRBD1. V gave up 4 bases and J gave up 3 bases; unmatched junction bases: 6. The length of the CDR3 is 15 residues. Germline lookup yields CDR1 SGHKS and CDR2 YYEKEE (reference sequence). The CDR3 is CASSQTGTPNEKLFF. The CDR3 coding sequence is TGTGCCAGCAGCCAGACAGGGACGCCTAATGAAAAACTGTTTTTT.

In its sample, this clone was seen a few times. J is TRBJ2-1 and V is TRBV9; perhaps TRBD2 as D (5 bases). This CDR3 is 16 amino acids long. Deletions cut 1 base from V and 6 bases from J, with 17 bases between. Germline CDR1 reads SGDLS; CDR2 reads YYNGEE. Here the CDR3 DNA reads TGTGCCAGCAGCGTACCCCCAACAACCCGGGGCAATGAGCAGTTCTTC. Residues: CASSVPPTTRGNEQFF.

This clone was counted a single time. The chain is built from TRBV29-1 and TRBJ2-1; 9 bases align to TRBD1. CDR1 SQVTM and CDR2 ANQGSEA come from the germline V gene. This CDR3 comprises 12 residues. V was clipped by 5 bases and J by 7 bases; unmatched bases: 3. CDR3 sequence (DNA): TGCAGCGTTACGGGACAGGGAAATGAGCAGTTCTTC. Protein: CSVTGQGNEQFF.